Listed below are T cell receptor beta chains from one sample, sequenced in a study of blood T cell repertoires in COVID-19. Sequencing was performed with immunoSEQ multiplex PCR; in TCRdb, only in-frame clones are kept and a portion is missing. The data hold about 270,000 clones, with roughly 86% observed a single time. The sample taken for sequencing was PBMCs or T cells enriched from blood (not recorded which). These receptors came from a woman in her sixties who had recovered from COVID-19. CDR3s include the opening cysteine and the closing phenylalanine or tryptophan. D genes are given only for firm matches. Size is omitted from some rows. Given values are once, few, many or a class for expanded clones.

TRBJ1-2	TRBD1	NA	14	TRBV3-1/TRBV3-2	CASRGQGINYGYTF	TGTGCCAGCAGGGGACAGGGTATTAACTATGGCTACACCTTC
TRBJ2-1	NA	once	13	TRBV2	CATGRGAFNEQFF	TGTGCCACCGGTCGGGGGGCTTTCAATGAGCAGTTCTTC
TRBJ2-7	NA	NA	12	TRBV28	CASSWRTGEQYF	TGTGCCAGCAGCTGGAGGACGGGAGAGCAGTACTTC
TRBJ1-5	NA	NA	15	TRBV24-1	CATSDPRGSNQPQHF	TGTGCCACCAGTGATCCCAGGGGTAGCAATCAGCCCCAGCATTTT
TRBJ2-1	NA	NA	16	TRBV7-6	CASSLAQGSSYNEQFF	TGTGCCAGCAGCTTAGCTCAGGGTAGCTCCTACAATGAGCAGTTCTTC
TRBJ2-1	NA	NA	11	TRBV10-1	CANSQVSEQFF	TGCGCCAACTCCCAGGTTAGTGAGCAGTTCTTC
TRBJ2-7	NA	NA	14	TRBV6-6	CASSPSDTGHEQYF	TGTGCCAGCAGTCCCTCCGACACAGGGCACGAGCAGTACTTC
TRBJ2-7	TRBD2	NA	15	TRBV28	CASKNTGTSGYEQYF	TGTGCCAGCAAGAATACCGGGACTAGCGGCTACGAGCAGTACTTC
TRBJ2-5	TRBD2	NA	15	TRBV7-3	CASSQGLAGRETQYF	TGTGCCAGCAGCCAGGGACTAGCGGGACGAGAGACCCAGTACTTC
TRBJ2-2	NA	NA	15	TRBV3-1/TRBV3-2	CASSQIDRLAGELFF	TGTGCCAGCAGCCAGATCGACAGGCTCGCCGGGGAGCTGTTTTTT
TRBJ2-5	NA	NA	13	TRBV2	CASSEHSLGTQYF	TGTGCCAGCAGTGAACACAGTTTAGGGACCCAGTACTTC
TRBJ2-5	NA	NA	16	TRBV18	CASSPIVARGGETQYF	TGTGCCAGCTCGCCGATTGTCGCCAGGGGAGGGGAGACCCAGTACTTC
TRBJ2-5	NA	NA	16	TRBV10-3	CAISKTQTDQMETQYF	TGTGCCATCAGCAAAACCCAGACTGATCAGATGGAGACCCAGTACTTC
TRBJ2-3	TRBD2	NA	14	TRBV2	CASRRGGSTDTQYF	TGTGCCAGCAGACGGGGGGGGAGCACAGATACGCAGTATTTT
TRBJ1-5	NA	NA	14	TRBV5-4	CASSLGGPDQPQHF	TGTGCCAGCAGCTTGGGGGGGCCGGATCAGCCCCAGCATTTT
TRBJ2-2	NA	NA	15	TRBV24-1	CATSGGHSNTGELFF	TGTGCCACCAGTGGGGGACATTCGAACACCGGGGAGCTGTTTTTT
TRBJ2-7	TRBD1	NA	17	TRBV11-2	CASSPPSPGTASYEQYF	TGTGCCAGCAGCCCCCCAAGCCCAGGGACAGCCTCCTACGAGCAGTACTTC
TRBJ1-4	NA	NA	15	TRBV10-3	CAISESTGEGEKLFF	TGTGCCATCAGTGAGTCTACGGGGGAGGGTGAAAAACTGTTTTTT
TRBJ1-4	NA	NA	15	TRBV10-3	CAISEFTGDNEKLFF	TGTGCCATCAGTGAGTTTACAGGCGATAATGAAAAACTGTTTTTT
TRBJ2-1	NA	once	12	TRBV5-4	CALGRPRDEQFF	TGTGCCCTGGGTCGACCCCGGGATGAGCAGTTCTTC
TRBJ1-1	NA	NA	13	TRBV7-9	CASSPGTHTEAFF	TGTGCCAGCAGCCCCGGGACACACACTGAAGCTTTCTTT
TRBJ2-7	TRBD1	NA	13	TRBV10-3	CAIRQGAVYEQYF	TGTGCCATCAGACAGGGGGCGGTCTACGAGCAGTACTTC
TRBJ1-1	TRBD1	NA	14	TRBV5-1	CASRQGQGNTEAFF	TGCGCCAGCAGACAGGGACAGGGAAACACTGAAGCTTTCTTT
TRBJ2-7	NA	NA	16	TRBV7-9	CASSSGLVAGLYEQYF	TGTGCCAGCAGCTCAGGGTTGGTAGCTGGTCTCTACGAGCAGTACTTC
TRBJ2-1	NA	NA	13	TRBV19	CASSMAGPMEQFF	TGTGCCAGTAGTATGGCAGGGCCAATGGAGCAGTTCTTC
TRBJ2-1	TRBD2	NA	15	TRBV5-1	CASSFGGGNSGEQFF	TGCGCCAGCAGCTTTGGCGGGGGTAACTCCGGTGAGCAGTTCTTC
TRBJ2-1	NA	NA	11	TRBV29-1	CSAAINNEQFF	TGCAGCGCAGCAATCAACAATGAGCAGTTCTTC
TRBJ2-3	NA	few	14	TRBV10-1	CASSESWGADTQYF	TGCGCCAGCAGTGAGTCGTGGGGCGCAGATACGCAGTATTTT
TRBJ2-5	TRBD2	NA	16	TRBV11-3	CASSFLPSGGQETQYF	TGTGCCAGCAGCTTCCTCCCTAGCGGGGGGCAAGAGACCCAGTACTTC
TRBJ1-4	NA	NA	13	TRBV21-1	CASRGTANEKLFF	TGTGCCAGCAGAGGGACAGCTAATGAAAAACTGTTTTTT
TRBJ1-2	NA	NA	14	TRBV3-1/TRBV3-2	CASSQGGIRYGYTF	TGTGCCAGCAGCCAAGGTGGCATCCGCTATGGCTACACCTTC
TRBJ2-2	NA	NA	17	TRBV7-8	CASFWGVAGTNTGELFF	TGTGCCAGCTTCTGGGGGGTTGCCGGGACGAACACCGGGGAGCTGTTTTTT
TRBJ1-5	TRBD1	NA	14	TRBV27	CASTGTVGNQPQHF	TGTGCCAGCACCGGGACAGTGGGCAATCAGCCCCAGCATTTT
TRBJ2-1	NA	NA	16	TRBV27	CASSVRLVVEPGEQFF	TGTGCCAGCAGTGTCAGACTAGTCGTTGAGCCCGGTGAGCAGTTCTTC
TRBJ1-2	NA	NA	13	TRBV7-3	CASSPGQFYGYTF	TGTGCCAGCAGCCCCGGACAGTTCTATGGCTACACCTTC
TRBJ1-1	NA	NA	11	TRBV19	CASSYINEAFF	TGTGCCAGTAGTTACATAAATGAAGCTTTCTTT
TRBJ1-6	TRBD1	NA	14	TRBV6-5	CASSLRGRNSPLHF	TGTGCCAGCAGTTTAAGGGGGCGAAATTCACCCCTCCACTTT
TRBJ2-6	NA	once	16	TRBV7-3	CASSPGGASGANVLTF	TGTGCCAGCAGCCCTGGAGGGGCCTCTGGGGCCAACGTCCTGACTTTC
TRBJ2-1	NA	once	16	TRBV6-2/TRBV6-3	CASSGGASGSYNEQFF	TGTGCCAGCAGTGGGGGGGCTTCGGGCTCCTACAATGAGCAGTTCTTC
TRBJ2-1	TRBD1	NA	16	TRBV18	CASSPRQGETYNEQFF	TGTGCCAGCTCACCCAGACAGGGCGAGACTTACAATGAGCAGTTCTTC
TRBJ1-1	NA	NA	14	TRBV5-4	CASSSRTGYTEAFF	TGTGCCAGCAGCTCCAGAACAGGGTACACTGAAGCTTTCTTT
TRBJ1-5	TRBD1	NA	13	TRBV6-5	CASRAGGGQPQHF	TGTGCCAGCAGAGCAGGGGGCGGCCAGCCCCAGCATTTT
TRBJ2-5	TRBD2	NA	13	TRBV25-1	CASNLSGRGTQYF	TGTGCCAGCAATCTCAGCGGGAGGGGGACCCAGTACTTC
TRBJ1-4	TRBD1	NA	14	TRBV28	CASRTGTGNEKLFF	TGTGCCAGCAGAACCGGGACAGGCAATGAAAAACTGTTTTTT
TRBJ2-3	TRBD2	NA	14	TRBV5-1	CASSPGLAADTQYF	TGCGCCAGCAGCCCGGGACTAGCGGCAGATACGCAGTATTTT
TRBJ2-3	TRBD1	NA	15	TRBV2	CASGRTGQGADTQYF	TGTGCCAGCGGAAGGACAGGGCAGGGAGCAGATACGCAGTATTTT